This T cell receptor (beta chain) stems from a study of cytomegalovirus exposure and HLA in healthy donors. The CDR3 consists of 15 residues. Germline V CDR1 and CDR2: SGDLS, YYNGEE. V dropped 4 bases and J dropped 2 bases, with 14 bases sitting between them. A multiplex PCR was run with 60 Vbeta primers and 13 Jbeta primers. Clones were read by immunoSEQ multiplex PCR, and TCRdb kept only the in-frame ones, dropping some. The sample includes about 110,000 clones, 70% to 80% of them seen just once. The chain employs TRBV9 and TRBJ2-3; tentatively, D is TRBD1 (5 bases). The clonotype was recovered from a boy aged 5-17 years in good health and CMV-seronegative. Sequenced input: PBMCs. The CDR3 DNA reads TGTGCCAGCAGCCCATATGGACACCTCACAGATACGCAGTATTTT. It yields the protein CASSPYGHLTDTQYF.